The clone carrying this TCR beta chain was detected many times. Its antigen remains unidentified. Amplification of TCR beta CDR3 regions used RNA as the template. Researchers ran a first-round RT-PCR on the TCR CDR3 using the HTBI primer set. One entry per CDR3 protein results from TCRdb running MiXCR on the multiplex PCR reads. Of about 360,000 distinct CDR3 sequences in the sample, less than 15% are singletons; the top ten hold less than 10%. This sample stems from a study of T cells in Graves' hyperthyroidism and ophthalmopathy. Study-level background: Peripheral blood collection took place at initial diagnosis, before any treatment. Points from the study as a whole: Blood shared most expanded thyroid clonotypes above 0.001. Separating ophthalmopathy from stable hyperthyroidism was achieved by a 13 V-J model.

Source material: blood. This TCR was recovered from a woman under 30 with Graves' hyperthyroidism.

The CDR3 DNA reads as TGTGCCAGCAGTTCCCCTCGGGGGGCGCGATATAATTCACCCCTCCACTTT. This encodes CASSSPRGARYNSPLHF. The rearrangement links TRBV6-7 to TRBJ1-6; D perhaps matches TRBD1 (6 bases). TRBV6-7 is an ORF for which the function is uncertain. This CDR3 has 17 residues. V lost 4 bases and J 4 bases, leaving 17 bases between the germline ends.